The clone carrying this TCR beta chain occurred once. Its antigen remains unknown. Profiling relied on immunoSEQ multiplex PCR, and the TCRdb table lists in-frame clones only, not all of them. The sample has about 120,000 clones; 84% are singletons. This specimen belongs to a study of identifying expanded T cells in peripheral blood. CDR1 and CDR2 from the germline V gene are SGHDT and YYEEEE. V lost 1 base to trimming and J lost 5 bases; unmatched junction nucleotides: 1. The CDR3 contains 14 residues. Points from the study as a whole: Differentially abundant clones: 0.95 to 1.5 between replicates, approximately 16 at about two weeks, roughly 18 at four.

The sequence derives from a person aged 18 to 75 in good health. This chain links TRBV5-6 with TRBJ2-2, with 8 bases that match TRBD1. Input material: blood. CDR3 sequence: CASSLTGGTGELFF. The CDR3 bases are TGTGCCAGCAGCTTGACAGGGGGTACCGGGGAGCTGTTTTTT.